What follows are 3 T cell receptor beta chains derived from one specimen sequenced in a study of memory CD4+ T cells and cytomegalovirus serostatus. Here immunoSEQ multiplex PCR was the method, and the copy in TCRdb shows in-frame clones only, minus some. This table holds about 61,000 clones, around 83% found once. Single viable CD3+CD4+CD8-CD45RO+ cells were sorted as the memory CD4+ T cells. Material for sequencing was memory CD4+ T cells from blood. Every receptor here comes from an adult in good health and CMV-seronegative.

The chain has TRBV6-5 and TRBJ2-7; 9 positions agree with TRBD2. The CDR3 extends over 14 amino acids. Germline CDR1 MNHEY, CDR2 SVGAGI. Unmatched junction bases numbered 7, after V lost 6 bases and J lost 4 bases. This CDR3 reads CASSFSGRRYEQYF. The CDR3 DNA is TGTGCCAGCAGCTTTAGCGGGAGACGGTACGAGCAGTACTTC.

This clone showed up just once. The chain uses TRBV15 and TRBJ2-5; D might be TRBD1 (6 bases). Trimming took off 7 bases at V and 5 bases at J, with 23 bases between the two ends. This CDR3 is built from 16 residues. Germline loops: CDR1 LNHNV, CDR2 YYDKDF (reference sequence). The CDR3: CATTPRGTGKKETQYF. The CDR3 coding sequence is TGTGCCACCACCCCAAGGGGTACAGGGAAGAAGGAGACCCAGTACTTC.

This clone has only one observation. The V gene is TRBV30, the J gene TRBJ2-7; D call uncertain. The CDR3 is made up of 12 amino acids. Germline-derived CDR1 and CDR2 are GTSNPN and SVGIG (reference sequence). Trimming stripped 0 bases from V and 3 bases from J, with 6 bases between. The CDR3 region is CAWSVYGYEQYF. CDR3 nucleotide sequence: TGTGCCTGGAGTGTATACGGCTACGAGCAGTACTTC.